This TCR beta chain is from a study of CD8+ T cells in alopecia areata. Whole-study findings and limits: Scalp sequencing captures resident alphabeta T cells of normal skin too.

Germline V gene lookup returns CDR1 DFQATT and CDR2 SNEGSKA (reference sequence). This CDR3 region has 11 residues. V was clipped by 3 bases and J by 0 bases, with 3 bases between them. RNA, once extracted, was reverse transcribed into cDNA for use as the sequencing template. Assay: immunoSEQ multiplex PCR; the TCRdb copy retains only in-frame clones and omits some. The table includes 80,000 to 100,000 clones, nearly 45% detected once. A word on this clone: Its antigen remains unidentified.

The chain couples TRBV20-1 to TRBJ2-7; D remains unclear. This TCR derives from a human donor with alopecia areata. Sequencing used CD4+ T cells sorted from blood. The CDR3 DNA reads as TGCAGTGCTAGTAGCTCCTACGAGCAGTACTTC. It translates to CSASSSYEQYF.